This record covers a single TCR beta chain. Antigen unknown. The CDR3 totals 14 residues. The V and J ends lost 5 bases and 3 bases respectively, with 13 bases between them. Germline-derived CDR1 and CDR2 are SGHVS and FNYEAQ. The sample belongs to a study of regulatory T cells in long-lasting Graves disease. Sample time point: persistent/refractory GD, antithyroid drugs over 5 years with positive TRAb. The TCR library was made from RNA that had been extracted from PBMCs in TRIzol. Patients came from an endocrinology department in Xi'an, China. Library construction for TCR beta used iRepertoire HTBI primers and Arm-PCR of CDR3 regions. TCRdb itself ran the multiplex PCR reads through MiXCR, one entry per CDR3 protein. The sample includes around 510,000 distinct CDR3 sequences, more than 20% of them seen just once. Study-wide points: Public clonotype sharing was higher in persistent than newly diagnosed patients. Gene preferences differed: TRBV28, TRBJ1-2, TRBJ2-5 in persistent cases.

This TCR was sampled from a female donor with Graves disease. The sequenced sample was peripheral blood mononuclear cells (PBMCs), obtained when the disease was refractory, from a patient treated with antithyroid drugs. The chain links TRBV7-6 to TRBJ1-1; possibly TRBD1 for D (5 bases). For the CDR3, the DNA is TGTGCCAGCAGCCCTTCAACGGGGGACACTGAAGCTTTCTTT. Its protein is CASSPSTGDTEAFF. The entire variable domain, with the rest obtained from reference TRBV7-6 and TRBJ1-1, is as follows: GAGVSQSPRYKVTKRGQDVALRCDPISGHVSLYWYRQALGQGPEFLTYFNYEAQQDKSGLPNDRFSAERPEGSISTLTIQRTEQRDSAMYRCASSPSTGDTEAFFGQGTRLTVV.